This TCR beta chain is from a study of cytomegalovirus exposure and HLA in healthy donors. As for the study in general: Researchers found that roughly 80% of a few hundred genotyped donors fell within the Caucasian-associated ancestry cluster.

The PCR made use of 60 Vbeta and 13 Jbeta primers. Some clones are missing from TCRdb's copy, which holds only in-frame ones; the method was immunoSEQ multiplex PCR. The table lists about 170,000 clones, around 79% of them singletons. Note on this clone: Its target is unknown.

Overall study results and limits: The investigators catalogued some 150 TCR beta chains as cytomegalovirus-associated. Presence/absence comparisons presumed near-even sequencing depth among donors.

The sequence came from a man aged 40-50 years in good health and CMV-seropositive. Sequencing was done on a sample of PBMCs.

This CDR3 reads CASSWGLNRVTEAFF. The DNA of the CDR3 is TGTGCCAGCAGTTGGGGCCTCAACCGCGTCACTGAAGCTTTCTTT. This chain links TRBV6-5 with TRBJ1-1; the D gene is possibly TRBD1 (5 bases). The length of the CDR3 is 15 residues. Trimming stripped 4 bases from V and 4 bases from J, with 16 bases between. Germline V gene data show CDR1 as MNHEY and CDR2 as SVGAGI.